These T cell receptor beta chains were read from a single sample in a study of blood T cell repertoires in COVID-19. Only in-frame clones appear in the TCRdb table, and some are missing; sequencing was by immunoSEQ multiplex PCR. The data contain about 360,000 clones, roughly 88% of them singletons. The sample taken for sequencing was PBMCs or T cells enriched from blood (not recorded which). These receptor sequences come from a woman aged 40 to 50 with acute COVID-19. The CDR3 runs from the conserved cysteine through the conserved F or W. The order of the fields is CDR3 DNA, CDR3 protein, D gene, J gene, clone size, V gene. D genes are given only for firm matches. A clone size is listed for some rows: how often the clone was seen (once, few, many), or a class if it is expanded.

TGTGCCAGCACGACAGGAAACCTCCATGGCTACACCTTC | CASTTGNLHGYTF | . | TRBJ1-2 | . | TRBV27
TGTGCCAGCAGCTTAGCGCTGGCAGGGCCCTACGAGCAGTACTTC | CASSLALAGPYEQYF | . | TRBJ2-7 | . | TRBV7-2
TGTGCCAGCAGTTCGGGACTTTTCCCCAAAAACATTCAGTACTTC | CASSSGLFPKNIQYF | . | TRBJ2-4 | . | TRBV27
TGTGCCACCTCCCCTGCCGGGAACACTGAAGCTTTCTTT | CATSPAGNTEAFF | . | TRBJ1-1 | . | TRBV10-3
TGTGCCAGCAGCGTAGGGGCAGGGGTTGGAGAAAAACTGTTTTTT | CASSVGAGVGEKLFF | . | TRBJ1-4 | . | TRBV9
TGTGCCAGCAGCTTCGTCCCAGGGGAATACGAGCAGTACTTC | CASSFVPGEYEQYF | . | TRBJ2-7 | . | TRBV5-6
TGTGCCAGCAGCGTAGGACAGGGTGATTCACCCCTCCACTTT | CASSVGQGDSPLHF | TRBD1 | TRBJ1-6 | . | TRBV9
TGCGCCAGCACCGCCGGAGGATCCAAAAACATTCAGTACTTC | CASTAGGSKNIQYF | . | TRBJ2-4 | few | TRBV5-1
TGCGCCAGCAGCTTCGGCAGGACCTACGAGCAGTACTTC | CASSFGRTYEQYF | . | TRBJ2-7 | few | TRBV5-1
TGTGCCAGCAACATACAGGGGGAGGTGCAGCCCCAGCATTTT | CASNIQGEVQPQHF | TRBD1 | TRBJ1-5 | . | TRBV28
TGTGCCAGCAGCGATACAGGGGGTATAGCAGAAAAACTGTTTTTT | CASSDTGGIAEKLFF | TRBD1 | TRBJ1-4 | . | TRBV5-4
TGTGCCAGCAGCTTAGCCCCGGGACACAATAATTCACCCCTCCACTTT | CASSLAPGHNNSPLHF | . | TRBJ1-6 | . | TRBV7-6
TGTGCCAGCAGCGATACCCTCCGGCTAGCAGGCACCGGGGAGCTGTTTTTT | CASSDTLRLAGTGELFF | . | TRBJ2-2 | . | TRBV27
TGCGCCAGCAGCCCCCGGGACAGGGTAATGAACACTGAAGCTTTCTTT | CASSPRDRVMNTEAFF | TRBD1 | TRBJ1-1 | . | TRBV5-1
TGCGCCAGCAGCTTGGAGGGACTTAACACCGGGGAGCTGTTTTTT | CASSLEGLNTGELFF | . | TRBJ2-2 | . | TRBV5-1
TGTGCCAGCAGCTTAAATCCGGGGACCTACGAGCAGTACTTC | CASSLNPGTYEQYF | . | TRBJ2-7 | . | TRBV11-2
TGTGCCAGCAGTTACTCTCGGTACGAGCAGTACTTC | CASSYSRYEQYF | . | TRBJ2-7 | few | TRBV6-5
TGTGCCAGCAGCTTGGCATCAGGGCCCCAAGAGACCCAGTACTTC | CASSLASGPQETQYF | . | TRBJ2-5 | . | TRBV5-4
TGCGCCAGCAGCCAAGGTGACCCGGCGGGGGATTACGATACGCAGTATTTT | CASSQGDPAGDYDTQYF | TRBD2 | TRBJ2-3 | . | TRBV4-1
TGTGCCAGTAGGTCGGGACAAGCGCTCAGCCAGCAGTACTTC | CASRSGQALSQQYF | . | TRBJ2-7 | few | TRBV19
TGTGCCAGCAGCTTCTTGCCGGGACACTTAAACTATGGCTACACCTTC | CASSFLPGHLNYGYTF | . | TRBJ1-2 | . | TRBV7-9
TGTGCCAGTAGTATAGGTTTCGGCAGAAGGGGTGAAAAACTGTTTTTT | CASSIGFGRRGEKLFF | . | TRBJ1-4 | . | TRBV19
TGTGCCAGCAGCATGGCAGGGGGCACCAGCTATGGCTACACCTTC | CASSMAGGTSYGYTF | TRBD1 | TRBJ1-2 | . | TRBV6-5
TGCGCCAGCAGCCAGGGACAGGGGGCGCGGAACGGGGAGCTGTTTTTT | CASSQGQGARNGELFF | TRBD1 | TRBJ2-2 | . | TRBV4-1
TGTGCCAGCAGTTTTACTCCCAGGTCTGAAGCTTTCTTT | CASSFTPRSEAFF | . | TRBJ1-1 | once | TRBV12-3/TRBV12-4
TGTGCCAGCAGCGCCCGGGACATCTTCTCTGGAAACACCATATATTTT | CASSARDIFSGNTIYF | . | TRBJ1-3 | . | TRBV7-8
TGTGCCAGCTCATTAACCGAGCAGGGGATAGCTGAAGCTTTCTTT | CASSLTEQGIAEAFF | . | TRBJ1-1 | . | TRBV18
TGTGCTAGTACCGCGGGGGGCCGGCAGTACTTC | CASTAGGRQYF | TRBD2 | TRBJ2-7 | . | TRBV12-5